This TCR beta chain appears in the sequencing data of a study of cytotoxic CD8 clonotypes in ibrutinib-treated CLL. As to this clone: Antigen: not known.

The assay was immunoSEQ multiplex PCR, and TCRdb's table has in-frame clones only and misses some. Of hundreds of thousands of clones in the sample, approximately 70% were seen once. Around 2.1 micrograms of genomic DNA from cryopreserved PBMCs went into TCR beta libraries. Germline V CDR1 and CDR2: SGDLS, YYNGEE. The CDR3 has 15 residues. Trimming removed 4 bases from V and 5 bases from J; junction bases left unmatched: 7. Points from the study as a whole: Researchers report that baseline clonality outpaced age-matched healthy donors and tracked circulating CD8+ T-cell counts. Whereas clonality rose at ibrutinib response, it declined toward baseline at progression.

Material: PBMCs, obtained after 12 months of ibrutinib treatment. This sequence was found in a human donor with chronic lymphocytic leukemia. The chain is built from TRBV9 and TRBJ2-1, with 9 bases matching TRBD2. The CDR3 loop is CASSFWTSADNEQFF. The CDR3 DNA reads as TGTGCCAGCAGCTTTTGGACTAGCGCAGACAATGAGCAGTTCTTC.